These T cell receptor beta chains were read from a single sample in a study of CD8 T cells in ankylosing spondylitis. TCRdb re-called the 5' RACE reads with MiXCR, one entry per CDR3 protein. The sample yields 200,000 to 250,000 distinct CDR3 sequences, around 18% seen once. Sequencing input: blood, either unsorted or a sorted T cell fraction (not recorded which). The receptors were sampled from a male donor with ankylosing spondylitis. The CDR3 runs from the conserved cysteine through the conserved F or W. The D gene is left open where the match is weak. Size values are once, few and many counts, or a class for expanded clones, and some rows have none.

.	TRBJ2-3	TRBV4-1	few	TGCGCCAGCAGCCCTCATGACACAGATACGCAGTATTTT	CASSPHDTDTQYF
TRBD1	TRBJ2-7	TRBV5-1	.	TGCGCCAGCAGCTTGGCCCCCGTGGACAGGGGGAGATTCTCCTACGAGCAGTACTTC	CASSLAPVDRGRFSYEQYF
.	TRBJ1-1	TRBV7-6	.	TGTGCCAGCAGCCCAACCCAACTAGGAAGATATGAAGCTTTCTTT	CASSPTQLGRYEAFF
TRBD2	TRBJ2-1	TRBV12-3/TRBV12-4	many	TGTGCCAGCAGTTTAGGCGGGGGCTCCTACAATGAGCAGTTCTTC	CASSLGGGSYNEQFF
.	TRBJ2-3	TRBV2	few	TGTGCCAGCAGTGGGGGTAGCTTCAACACAGATACGCAGTATTTT	CASSGGSFNTDTQYF
TRBD1	TRBJ1-1	TRBV12-3/TRBV12-4	.	TGTGCCAGCAGTTCGGGGACAGGGGTTGAAGCTTTCTTT	CASSSGTGVEAFF
.	TRBJ2-2	TRBV15	.	TGTGCCACCAGCAGCTCAACGGGAGCACTAAATACCGGGGAGCTGTTTTTT	CATSSSTGALNTGELFF
.	TRBJ2-7	TRBV10-1	many	TGCGCCAGCAGTGAGTCTGGGACCTTTACGACGAAGTACTTC	CASSESGTFTTKYF
.	TRBJ1-2	TRBV12-3/TRBV12-4	few	TGTGCCAGCAGTTTCGACGTTACTAACTATGGCTACACCTTC	CASSFDVTNYGYTF
.	TRBJ2-1	TRBV11-2	few	TGTGCCAGCAGGTCATGGGGGGACAATGAGCAGTTCTTC	CASRSWGDNEQFF
.	TRBJ2-7	TRBV4-1	many	TGCGCCAGCAGCCAAGGGTACAGGCCCGAGCAGTACTTC	CASSQGYRPEQYF
TRBD2	TRBJ2-3	TRBV11-2	few	TGTGCCAGCAGCTCTCCTAGCGGGAGAAGTACAGATACGCAGTATTTT	CASSSPSGRSTDTQYF
TRBD1	TRBJ1-5	TRBV12-3/TRBV12-4	.	TGTGCCAGCAGTTATGGGACAGGGAATCAGCCCCAGCATTTT	CASSYGTGNQPQHF
.	TRBJ2-7	TRBV20-1	.	TGCAGTTCAACCGTGCGACTAGCCTACGAGCAGTACTTC	CSSTVRLAYEQYF
TRBD1	TRBJ2-1	TRBV4-2	.	TGTGCCAGCAGCCAAACAGGGGATAATGAGCAGTTCTTC	CASSQTGDNEQFF
TRBD2	TRBJ2-7	TRBV5-5	.	TGTGCCAGCAGCTTGGTTCCAGCGGGAGTTTGGGAGCAGTACTTC	CASSLVPAGVWEQYF
.	TRBJ2-7	TRBV27	.	TGTGCCAGCCAGACGGACATAGCCTCCTACGAGCAGTACTTC	CASQTDIASYEQYF
.	TRBJ1-1	TRBV5-1	.	TGCGCCAGCAGCTTGGTTCTTGACACTGAAGCTTTCTTT	CASSLVLDTEAFF
.	TRBJ2-3	TRBV7-2	.	TGTGCCAGCAGCTTATTTCAGCTCACAGATACGCAGTATTTT	CASSLFQLTDTQYF
TRBD1	TRBJ2-7	TRBV20-1	few	TGCAGTGCTAGAGTTCCAGGGGGATCCTACGAGCAGTACTTC	CSARVPGGSYEQYF
.	TRBJ2-1	TRBV12-3/TRBV12-4	.	TGTGCCAGCTCTGGGGCCCGATACTCCTACAATGAGCAGTTCTTC	CASSGARYSYNEQFF
.	TRBJ1-1	TRBV7-8	few	TGTGCCAGCAGCTTAGGTTGGGGCAAGGTTGGAACTGAAGCTTTCTTT	CASSLGWGKVGTEAFF
.	TRBJ1-1	TRBV12-3/TRBV12-4	.	TGTGCCAGCAGTAGTTGGGACGGAAATGAAGCTTTCTTT	CASSSWDGNEAFF
TRBD1	TRBJ2-1	TRBV4-1	.	TGCGCCAGCAGCCAAGAACGGACAGGGCTCGATGAGCAGTTCTTC	CASSQERTGLDEQFF
.	TRBJ2-5	TRBV6-2/TRBV6-3	few	TGTGCCAGCAGTTACTTGAGAACAAGGAGGTACCAAGAGACCCAGTACTTC	CASSYLRTRRYQETQYF
.	TRBJ2-6	TRBV7-9	.	TGTGCCAGCAGCCTAACAGGTCCTGGGGCCAACGTCCTGACTTTC	CASSLTGPGANVLTF
.	TRBJ1-6	TRBV14	few	TGTGCCAGCAGCCAGGGACATCTTTCACCCCTCCACTTT	CASSQGHLSPLHF
.	TRBJ2-7	TRBV14	.	TGTGCCAGCAGCCCATGGGGGCCGTGGGAGCAGTACTTC	CASSPWGPWEQYF
.	TRBJ2-1	TRBV19	.	TGTGCCAGTAGTCCCCCCCCCTCCTACAATGAGCAGTTCTTC	CASSPPPSYNEQFF
TRBD1	TRBJ2-7	TRBV6-2/TRBV6-3	few	TGTGCCAGCAGTGTCCGGGACAGGGACTACGAGCAGTACTTC	CASSVRDRDYEQYF
.	TRBJ1-1	TRBV5-5	.	TGTGCCAGCAGCTTGGATTGGGGGGGTGAAGCTTTCTTT	CASSLDWGGEAFF
TRBD2	TRBJ2-7	TRBV7-9	few	TGTGCCAGCAGCTCGATGCTAGCGGAGGCTTCCTACGAGCAGTACTTC	CASSSMLAEASYEQYF
.	TRBJ2-2	TRBV12-3/TRBV12-4	many	TGTGCCAGCAGTTTTTACGGGGAGCTGTTTTTT	CASSFYGELFF
.	TRBJ2-1	TRBV5-1	.	TGCGCCAGCAGCTACCCACCCAGGTTCAATGAGCAGTTCTTC	CASSYPPRFNEQFF
.	TRBJ2-3	TRBV11-2	.	TGTGCCAGCAGCTTGCGTGGGGCGGGGTTCACAGATACGCAGTATTTT	CASSLRGAGFTDTQYF
.	TRBJ2-1	TRBV12-3/TRBV12-4	many	TGTGCCAGCAGCCCACCGGGACGGAATGAGCAGTTCTTC	CASSPPGRNEQFF
.	TRBJ1-2	TRBV4-1	many	TGCGCCAGCAGCCAAGATCAAGGAAACCCGCTTCCCTATGGCTACACCTTC	CASSQDQGNPLPYGYTF
TRBD2	TRBJ2-7	TRBV5-1	few	TGCGCCAGCAGCTTGGGTAGCGGGCCCGCCTACGAGCAGTACTTC	CASSLGSGPAYEQYF
.	TRBJ2-5	TRBV4-2	few	TGTGCCAGCAGCCAAAAAGTAGGACCGGGGTACCAAGAGACCCAGTACTTC	CASSQKVGPGYQETQYF